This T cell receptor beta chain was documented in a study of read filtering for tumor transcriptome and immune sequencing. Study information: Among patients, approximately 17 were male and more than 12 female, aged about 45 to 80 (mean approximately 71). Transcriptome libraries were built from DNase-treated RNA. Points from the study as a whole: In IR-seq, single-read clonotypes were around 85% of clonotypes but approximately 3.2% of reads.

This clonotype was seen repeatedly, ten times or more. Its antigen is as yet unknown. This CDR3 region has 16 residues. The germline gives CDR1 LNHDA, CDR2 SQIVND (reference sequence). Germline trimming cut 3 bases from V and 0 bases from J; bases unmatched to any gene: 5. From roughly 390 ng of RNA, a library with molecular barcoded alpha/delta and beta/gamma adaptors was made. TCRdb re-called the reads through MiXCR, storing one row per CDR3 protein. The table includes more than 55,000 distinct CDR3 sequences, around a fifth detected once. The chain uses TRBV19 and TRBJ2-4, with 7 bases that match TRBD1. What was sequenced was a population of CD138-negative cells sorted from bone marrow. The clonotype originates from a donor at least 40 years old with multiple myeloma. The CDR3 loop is CASSIDQGVAKNIQYF. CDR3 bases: TGTGCCAGTAGTATTGACCAGGGGGTAGCCAAAAACATTCAGTACTTC.